Listed here are 8 T cell receptor beta chains from one sample, sequenced in a study of Ad26.COV2.S vaccination and SARS-CoV-2 variants. Sequenced by immunoSEQ multiplex PCR; TCRdb stores in-frame clones only, minus some. The repertoire has about 350,000 clones, around 90% of them found once; the top ten carry 3% to 5%. The specimen comprised peripheral blood, sampled after recovery from COVID-19. The receptors here all came from a human donor who had recovered from COVID-19.

This clone appeared once. CDR3 bases: TGTGCCAGCAGCCCACGGACAGGGGGGTATGGCTACACCTTC. Translation: CASSPRTGGYGYTF. V and J are TRBV5-8 and TRBJ1-2, with TRBD1 matching over 10 bases. Germline V gene data show CDR1 as SGHTS and CDR2 as YDEGEE. The CDR3 is 14 amino acids. V shed 4 bases, J shed 5 bases, and the junction held 5 bases outside the gene matches. The full variable domain, with the rest looked up from reference TRBV5-8 and TRBJ1-2, is EAGVTQSPTHLIKTRGQQATLRCSPISGHTSVYWYQQALGLGLQFLLWYDEGEERNRGNFPPRFSGRQFPNYSSELNVNALELEDSALYLCASSPRTGGYGYTFGSGTRLTVV.

This clone was picked up a small number of times. The chain employs TRBV6-4 and TRBJ2-2; the D gene is possibly TRBD1 (5 bases). This CDR3 region has 13 residues. The V gene's germline CDR1 is MRHNA and CDR2 SNTAGT. The V gene lost 6 bases and the J gene lost 4 bases, with 9 bases spanning the gap. The DNA of the CDR3 is TGTGCCAGCAGCGAAACAGGCACCGGGGAGCTGTTTTTT. Translated: CASSETGTGELFF.

The genes are TRBV5-8 and TRBJ1-2, with 7 positions matching TRBD1. The V gene's germline CDR1 is SGHTS and CDR2 YDEGEE. Losses at the gene ends were 2 bases for V and 4 bases for J; bases not matched to a gene: 5. The CDR3 is 14 amino acids. As DNA, the CDR3 is TGTGCCAGCAGCTTACAGGGGCGGGTCTATGGCTACACCTTC. The encoded protein is CASSLQGRVYGYTF. The full variable domain, with the rest looked up from reference TRBV5-8 and TRBJ1-2, is EAGVTQSPTHLIKTRGQQATLRCSPISGHTSVYWYQQALGLGLQFLLWYDEGEERNRGNFPPRFSGRQFPNYSSELNVNALELEDSALYLCASSLQGRVYGYTFGSGTRLTVV.

The chain combines TRBV5-4 with TRBJ1-2; weak D call: TRBD1 (5 bases). CDR1 and CDR2 (germline): SGHNT, YYREEE (reference sequence). The CDR3 length is 13 residues. V shed 0 bases and J shed 11 bases, with 14 bases lying between them. The CDR3 is CASSLVETAHYTF. The CDR3 bases are TGTGCCAGCAGCTTGGTCGAGACAGCGCATTACACCTTC.

This chain uses TRBV18 with TRBJ1-2; 7 bases are shared with TRBD1. With V trimmed by 0 bases and J by 7 bases, 5 bases remained unmatched. The CDR3 covers 14 residues. Germline V gene lookup returns CDR1 KGHSH and CDR2 LQKENI. This CDR3 is CASSPPRDSGGYTF. Written as DNA, the CDR3 is TGTGCCAGCTCACCACCACGGGACAGCGGTGGCTACACCTTC.

The chain carries TRBV2 and TRBJ2-5; no clear D gene. The V gene lost 2 bases and the J gene lost 4 bases, with 11 bases spanning the gap. Germline V CDR1 and CDR2: SNHLY, FYNNEI. This CDR3 has 14 residues. CDR3 residues: CASSELAGPETQYF. The CDR3 nucleotides read TGTGCCAGCAGTGAATTGGCCGGCCCAGAGACCCAGTACTTC. Supplemented by reference TRBV2 and TRBJ2-5, the full variable domain reads EPEVTQTPSHQVTQMGQEVILRCVPISNHLYFYWYRQILGQKVEFLVSFYNNEISEKSEIFDDQFSVERPDGSNFTLKIRSTKLEDSAMYFCASSELAGPETQYFGPGTRLLVL.

V and J are TRBV12-5 and TRBJ1-5; TRBD1 aligns across 8 bases. CDR1 LGHNT and CDR2 FRNRAP come from the germline V gene. The trim removed 5 bases at V and 0 bases at J, leaving 15 bases unmatched. The CDR3 loop spans 19 amino acids. For the CDR3, the DNA is TGTGCTAGTGGTAAAGGGGGACAGGTGGGGCGTTATAGCAATCAGCCCCAGCATTTT. Its protein is CASGKGGQVGRYSNQPQHF.

The chain joins TRBV5-4 to TRBJ1-6; unclear D gene. Trimming stripped 1 base from V and 7 bases from J, with 6 bases between. Germline V lookup: CDR1 SGHNT, CDR2 YYREEE (reference sequence). This CDR3 spans 13 amino acids. The CDR3 protein is CASSLTGNSPLHF. DNA for the CDR3: TGTGCCAGCAGCTTGACGGGGAATTCACCCCTCCACTTT. Full variable domain (outside the CDR3, taken from reference TRBV5-4 and TRBJ1-6): ETGVTQSPTHLIKTRGQQVTLRCSSQSGHNTVSWYQQALGQGPQFIFQYYREEENGRGNFPPRFSGLQFPNYSSELNVNALELDDSALYLCASSLTGNSPLHFGNGTRLTVT.